The entry below describes one T cell receptor (beta chain). Isolation yielded PBMCs, at least 7 million per sample, in every case. CDR3 size: 13 residues. V was pared by 6 bases and J by 0 bases, with 11 bases between. The germline gives CDR1 SQVTM, CDR2 ANQGSEA. Then a second PCR, running roughly 7 to 11 cycles, was carried out with a sample-barcoded 5' primer and a J-beta primer mix. TCRdb analysed the 5' RACE reads with MiXCR anew, one entry per CDR3 protein. This sample has around 1,600,000 distinct CDR3 sequences, with roughly 43% found just once. The sample originates from a study of blood T cells in healthy people across ages.

The sequenced sample was blood. This TCR was sampled from a woman under 30 in good health. The chain is built from TRBV29-1 and TRBJ1-2; TRBD1 might be the D (6 bases). The CDR3 loop reads CSVETGTNYGYTF. In DNA, the CDR3 is TGCAGCGTCGAGACAGGCACTAACTATGGCTACACCTTC.